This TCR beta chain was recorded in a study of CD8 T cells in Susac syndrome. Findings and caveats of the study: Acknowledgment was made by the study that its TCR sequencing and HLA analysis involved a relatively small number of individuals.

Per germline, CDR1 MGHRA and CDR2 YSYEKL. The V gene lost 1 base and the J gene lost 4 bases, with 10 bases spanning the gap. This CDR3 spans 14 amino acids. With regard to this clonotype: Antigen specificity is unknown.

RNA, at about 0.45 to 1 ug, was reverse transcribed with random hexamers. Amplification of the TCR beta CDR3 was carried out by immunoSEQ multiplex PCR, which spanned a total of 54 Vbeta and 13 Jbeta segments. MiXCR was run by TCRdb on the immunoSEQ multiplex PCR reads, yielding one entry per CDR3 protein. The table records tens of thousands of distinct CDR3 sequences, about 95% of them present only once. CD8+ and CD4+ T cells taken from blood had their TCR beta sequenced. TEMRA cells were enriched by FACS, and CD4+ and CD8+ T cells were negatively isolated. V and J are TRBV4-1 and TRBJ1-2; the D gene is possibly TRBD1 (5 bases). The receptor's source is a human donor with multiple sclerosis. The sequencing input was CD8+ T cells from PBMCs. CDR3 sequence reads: CASSQAPGSYGYTF. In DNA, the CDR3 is TGCGCCAGCAGCCAAGCCCCAGGGAGCTATGGCTACACCTTC.